The 21 T cell receptor beta chains below come from one sample, sequenced in a study of T cells in Graves' hyperthyroidism and ophthalmopathy. TCR beta CDR3 regions were amplified from RNA. When the TCR CDR3 underwent first-round RT-PCR, the HTBI primer set was used. TCRdb reprocessed the multiplex PCR reads via MiXCR and lists one record per CDR3 protein. Of approximately 370,000 distinct CDR3 sequences in the sample, roughly 15% were seen once. Sequencing was carried out using blood. These receptors originate from a woman aged 30 to 39 with Graves' hyperthyroidism that later progressed to Graves' ophthalmopathy.

The rearrangement links TRBV10-2 to TRBJ2-2; TRBD2 matches 15 bases. The germline V gene encodes CDR1 WSHSY and CDR2 SAAADI. The CDR3 spans 17 residues. V trimming: 2 bases; J trimming: 7 bases; junction bases outside the gene matches: 5. The CDR3 protein is CASSERTSGGGNGELFF. The CDR3 nucleotides read TGCGCCAGCAGTGAGAGGACTAGCGGGGGGGGAAACGGGGAGCTGTTTTTT.

The sample holds a few counts of this clonotype. It is likely a read error, because the conserved phenylalanine at the end of the CDR3 is missing. This chain uses TRBV10-3 with TRBJ1-2; 8 nucleotides align to TRBD1. CDR3 length equals 14 residues. V gave up 3 bases and J gave up 8 bases; unmatched junction bases: 8. CDR1 is ENHRY and CDR2 is SYGVKD in the germline V gene. CDR3 coding DNA: TGTGCCATCAGTGAACAGACAGGGGTAGGAGGCTACACCGTC. This sequence encodes CAISEQTGVGGYTV.

This clonotype was seen many times. The chain has TRBV5-1 and TRBJ2-7, with 7 bases lining up with TRBD2. The V and J ends lost 0 bases and 7 bases, in that order; junction bases with no gene match: 13. Per germline, CDR1 SGHRS and CDR2 YFSETQ. This CDR3 comprises 16 residues. The CDR3 here is CASSLGLADTYVEQYF. CDR3 coding DNA: TGCGCCAGCAGCTTGGGGCTAGCGGATACCTACGTGGAGCAGTACTTC.

This clonotype was seen a handful of times. This chain joins TRBV20-1 and TRBJ1-5, with TRBD1 matching over 7 bases. The ends lost 0 bases at V and 2 bases at J; junction bases unmatched: 10. Germline V gene data show CDR1 as DFQATT and CDR2 as SNEGSKA (reference sequence). This CDR3 is built from 17 residues. CDR3 sequence (DNA): TGCAGTGCTAGAGATCCCAGGCAGGGGGATGGCAATCAGCCCCAGCATTTT. Amino acids: CSARDPRQGDGNQPQHF.

This chain uses TRBV5-1 with TRBJ2-5; 7 nucleotides match TRBD2. The V gene end was trimmed by 2 bases and the J gene end by 3 bases; junction bases not matched to a gene: 7. The CDR3 is 15 residues long. Germline values: CDR1 SGHRS, CDR2 YFSETQ. CDR3 sequence: CASSFGASGKETQYF. The DNA for the CDR3 is TGCGCCAGCAGCTTTGGGGCTAGCGGAAAAGAGACCCAGTACTTC.

There are a few counts of this clonotype. This rearrangement joins TRBV28 to TRBJ1-2; 8 bases agree with TRBD1. The germline CDR1 and CDR2 sequences are MDHEN and SYDVKM. Trimming at V came to 4 bases and at J to 7 bases, leaving 8 bases not matched to a gene. The CDR3 sequence is 14 residues long. The CDR3 sequence: CASSSNRRGPGYTF. The CDR3 bases are TGTGCCAGCAGTTCAAACCGCAGGGGGCCTGGCTACACCTTC.

This clonotype showed up many times. This chain joins TRBV20-1 and TRBJ1-2; 7 bases fit TRBD1. This CDR3 region has 13 residues. Germline V lookup: CDR1 DFQATT, CDR2 SNEGSKA (reference sequence). V dropped 2 bases and J dropped 4; count of bases not matched to a gene: 4. The CDR3 region has the DNA TGCAGTGCTAGATTACAGGGGACCTATGGCTACACCTTC. It yields the protein CSARLQGTYGYTF.

This clonotype was observed at least ten times. V is TRBV2 and J is TRBJ1-6; D is unclear. The CDR3 has 15 residues. With 6 bases removed from V and 6 bases from J, the gap between germline ends came to 15 bases. Germline CDR1 reads SNHLY; CDR2 reads FYNNEI. CDR3 region: CASSLLGTTNSPLHF. In nucleotides, the CDR3 is TGTGCCAGCAGCCTCCTCGGCACTACTAATTCACCCCTCCACTTT.

This clonotype was detected ten times or more. The chain employs TRBV11-2 and TRBJ1-1, with TRBD1 identical over 7 bases. Germline V CDR1 and CDR2: SGHAT, FQNNGV. This CDR3 spans 17 amino acids. Losses at the gene ends were 5 bases for V and 0 bases for J; bases not matched to a gene: 12. The CDR3 is CASSPSTGEQMNTEAFF. The CDR3 DNA sequence: TGTGCCAGCAGCCCATCAACAGGGGAACAGATGAACACTGAAGCTTTCTTT.

The chain employs TRBV9 and TRBJ2-7; possible D gene TRBD2, 6 bases. CDR3 length: 16 residues. Trimming stripped 4 bases from V and 2 bases from J, with 19 bases between. Germline assignment: CDR1 SGDLS and CDR2 YYNGEE. Here the CDR3 reads CASSKGILEGAYEQYF. For the CDR3, the DNA is TGTGCCAGCAGCAAAGGCATTTTGGAGGGTGCCTACGAGCAGTACTTC.

The table lists this clonotype with many counts. This chain links TRBV20-1 with TRBJ2-3; TRBD2 might be the D (5 bases). CDR1 and CDR2 from the germline V gene are DFQATT and SNEGSKA (reference sequence). V was clipped by 3 bases and J by 6 bases, with 28 bases between them. The CDR3 is 18 residues long. CDR3 protein: CSASGADQIHRPGDTQYF. The CDR3 nucleotides are TGCAGTGCTAGTGGCGCAGACCAGATTCACAGACCGGGGGATACGCAGTATTTT.

This clonotype was detected ten times or more. The rearrangement links TRBV27 to TRBJ2-1, with TRBD2 matching 13 bases. After removal of 7 bases from V and 7 bases from J, the junction contained 7 bases not matched to a gene. Germline CDR1 and CDR2: MNHEY and SMNVEV (reference sequence). The CDR3 is made up of 15 amino acids. CDR3 coding DNA: TGTGCCAGCATAAGAGGGACTAGCGGGACGAATGAGCAGTTCTTC. This codes for CASIRGTSGTNEQFF.

The V and J genes are TRBV6-1 and TRBJ2-2; 7 bases are shared with TRBD1. The CDR3 is made up of 15 amino acids. With 5 bases clipped from V and 6 bases from J, the junction kept 9 bases outside the gene matches. CDR1 is MNHNS and CDR2 is SASEGT in the germline V gene. The CDR3 DNA reads TGTGCCAGCAGTCCTACCAGGGGGATCGCCGGGGAGCTGTTTTTT. Its protein is CASSPTRGIAGELFF.

On this clonotype: With a much larger clone just one base away, this may be a read error. The chain is built from TRBV5-1 and TRBJ2-3, with TRBD2 matching over 7 bases. The CDR3 is made up of 18 amino acids. Looked up from germline, CDR1 is SGHRS and CDR2 is YFSETQ. As DNA, the CDR3 is TGCGCCAGCAGCTTGGCTTTAGCGGGTATACCTAGCACAGGTACGCAGTATTTT. Its protein is CASSLALAGIPSTGTQYF.

This clonotype was picked up many times. The chain employs TRBV2 and TRBJ2-7; D unclear. This CDR3 has 14 residues. Germline V gene data show CDR1 as SNHLY and CDR2 as FYNNEI. V was pared by 0 bases and J by 0 bases, with 6 bases between. CDR3 nucleotide sequence: TGTGCCAGCAGTGAAGCTGACGCCTCCTACGAGCAGTACTTC. Residues: CASSEADASYEQYF. The full variable domain, completed using reference TRBV2 and TRBJ2-7, is EPEVTQTPSHQVTQMGQEVILRCVPISNHLYFYWYRQILGQKVEFLVSFYNNEISEKSEIFDDQFSVERPDGSNFTLKIRSTKLEDSAMYFCASSEADASYEQYFGPGTRLTVT.

This clonotype was seen many times. V gene TRBV25-1 combines with J gene TRBJ2-7; no firm D call. Germline V gene sequence: CDR1 MGHDK, CDR2 SYGVNS. This CDR3 comprises 15 residues. The V end lost 4 bases, the J end lost 6 bases, and 19 bases lay between the germline ends. The CDR3 sequence is CASSGEEHGLSEQYF. CDR3 nucleotides: TGTGCCAGCAGTGGTGAGGAACACGGGCTAAGCGAGCAGTACTTC.

V and J are TRBV7-8 and TRBJ2-7; D uncertain. This CDR3 has 13 amino acids. Per the germline V gene, CDR1 is SGHVS and CDR2 is FQNEAQ. Trimming stripped 2 bases from V and 3 bases from J, with 8 bases between. CDR3 sequence reads: CASSLRSFYEQYF. The CDR3 nucleotides are TGTGCCAGCAGCTTACGGTCTTTCTACGAGCAGTACTTC.

This clonotype was recorded many times. The gene calls are TRBV11-2 and TRBJ1-6; D gene uncertain. Germline V CDR1 and CDR2: SGHAT, FQNNGV. V gave up 0 bases and J gave up 6 bases, with 9 bases separating them. The CDR3 has 15 amino acids. For the CDR3, the DNA is TGTGCCAGCAGCTTAGACTTTAGCTCTAATTCACCCCTCCACTTT. Translating it yields CASSLDFSSNSPLHF.

This clonotype was detected a few times. The chain recombines TRBV7-9 with TRBJ2-7; D gene uncertain. This CDR3 comprises 15 residues. The germline CDR1 and CDR2 sequences are SEHNR and FQNEAQ (reference sequence). Trimming left V 7 bases short and J 5 bases short, with 21 bases between. CDR3 region: CASTSTGVYRNEQYF. The CDR3 nucleotides read TGTGCCAGCACCTCAACGGGTGTCTACCGTAACGAGCAGTACTTC.

This clonotype showed up many times. The chain has TRBV5-1 and TRBJ2-1, with 11 bases lining up with TRBD2. The germline V gene encodes CDR1 SGHRS and CDR2 YFSETQ. J lost 4 bases, V lost 4 bases, and 7 bases had no gene match. This CDR3 has 16 amino acids. The CDR3 DNA is TGCGCCAGCAGCACGCTAGCGGGAGGCAGGTACAATGAGCAGTTCTTC. Residues: CASSTLAGGRYNEQFF. The variable domain in full, completed from reference TRBV5-1 and TRBJ2-1, reads KAGVTQTPRYLIKTRGQQVTLSCSPISGHRSVSWYQQTPGQGLQFLFEYFSETQRNKGNFPGRFSGRQFSNSRSEMNVSTLELGDSALYLCASSTLAGGRYNEQFFGPGTRLTVL.

This clonotype was found a few times. This rearrangement joins TRBV30 to TRBJ2-7; 9 bases map to TRBD2. With V trimmed by 1 base and J by 3 bases, 7 bases remained unmatched. Germline CDR1 is GTSNPN and CDR2 is SVGIG (reference sequence). The CDR3 consists of 15 residues. CDR3 in DNA: TGTGCCTGGAGTGGGACGGGACTAGCTTACTACGAGCAGTACTTC. It is translated as CAWSGTGLAYYEQYF.